The clone carrying this TCR beta chain was picked up a small number of times. As yet, its antigen is unknown. Germline assignment: CDR1 GTSNPN and CDR2 SVGIG (reference sequence). The V end lost 0 bases, the J end lost 5 bases, and 5 bases lay between the germline ends. The CDR3 has 12 residues. These data are taken from a study of post-analysis software for immune sequencing data. Study in general: The disease courses covered relapsing-remitting, secondary progressive and progressive-relapsing multiple sclerosis. General study results and limits: For normalized Chao1 diversity, multiple sclerosis patients scored significantly lower than controls did. The five TRBV segments detected at higher frequency in patients than in controls included TRBV5-6, TRBV5-1 and TRBV20-1.

Carried by the TCR beta cDNA libraries were unique molecular identifiers. Researchers reported 400,000 to 550,000 cDNA molecules coming from around 1 to 9.1 million T cells. TCRdb called the PCR reads again in MiXCR, with one record for every CDR3 protein. The repertoire includes about 200,000 distinct CDR3 sequences, approximately 28% of them detected once, and approximately 3% sits in the top ten. The TCR comes from a girl under 18 with multiple sclerosis. Material for sequencing was blood. The genes are TRBV30 and TRBJ2-1; D is perhaps TRBD1 (5 bases). DNA of the CDR3: TGTGCCTGGAGTGTACAGGACAATGAGCAGTTCTTC. Amino acids: CAWSVQDNEQFF. The whole variable domain, remainder taken from reference TRBV30 and TRBJ2-1, is SQTIHQWPATLVQPVGSPLSLECTVEGTSNPNLYWYRQAAGRGLQLLFYSVGIGQISSEVPQNLSASRPQDRQFILSSKKLLLSDSGFYLCAWSVQDNEQFFGPGTRLTVL.